This TCR beta chain was sequenced in a study of T cells expressing NK-cell markers. About this clonotype: Antigen specificity is unknown.

Findings and caveats of the study: Dominant NKG2C+ clonotypes in six donors made up roughly 1.0-7.5% of CD8+ T cells.

Germline values: CDR1 MGHDK, CDR2 SYGVNS. This CDR3 spans 15 amino acids. TCRdb reprocessed the 5' RACE reads; each CDR3 protein has one entry and no DNA is given. The table lists 500,000 to 700,000 distinct CDR3 sequences, with approximately 3.5% in the top ten. Sequenced material: blood T cells: a sorted CD56 or NKG2C T cell subset, CD4+ or CD8+ T cells, or bulk PBMC T cells (not recorded which). This clonotype was sampled from a man aged 18-30 years in good health. The chain employs TRBV25-1 and TRBJ1-2; TCRdb's assignment of TRBD1 cannot be checked, as there is no DNA. CDR3 loop: CASTPTGTLTYGYTF.